A selection of T cell receptor beta chains follows, all from one sample in a study of blood T cell repertoires in COVID-19. Profiled with immunoSEQ multiplex PCR; TCRdb holds only in-frame clones, not every one. This sample has over 85,000 clones, with around 86% found just once. The sample comprised peripheral blood. The receptors here all came from a human donor in a cohort sampled during active COVID-19. CDR3s include the opening cysteine and the closing phenylalanine or tryptophan. The D gene is left open where the match is weak. Size is omitted from some rows. Given values are once, few, many or a class for expanded clones.

v_call	j_call	d_call	clone_size	cdr3_length	cdr3_aa	cdr3_nt
TRBV29-1	TRBJ2-1	TRBD2	-	14	CSVGLAATYNEQFF	TGCAGCGTGGGACTAGCGGCGACCTACAATGAGCAGTTCTTC
TRBV19	TRBJ2-1	TRBD2	once	15	CASSIGGGGSNEQFF	TGTGCCAGTAGTATTGGGGGGGGAGGAAGCAATGAGCAGTTCTTC
TRBV5-8	TRBJ1-2	TRBD1	-	14	CASSLRQGPEGYTF	TGTGCCAGCAGCTTGCGACAGGGTCCGGAGGGCTACACCTTC
TRBV2	TRBJ1-4	TRBD1	-	15	CASSEARQGNEKLFF	TGTGCCAGCAGTGAAGCGAGACAGGGGAATGAAAAACTGTTTTTT
TRBV9	TRBJ2-7	-	once	14	CASSPGPTGNEQYF	TGTGCCAGCAGCCCCGGGCCCACAGGCAACGAGCAGTACTTC
TRBV9	TRBJ2-1	TRBD2	-	16	CASSASAGATYNEQFF	TGTGCCAGCAGCGCTTCAGCGGGGGCCACCTACAATGAGCAGTTCTTC
TRBV5-1	TRBJ2-1	TRBD2	-	14	CASSLVVAGVEQFF	TGCGCCAGCAGCTTGGTAGTAGCGGGAGTTGAGCAGTTCTTC
TRBV30	TRBJ1-2	TRBD1	-	18	CAWSVSGQGARGNYGYTF	TGTGCCTGGAGTGTATCAGGACAGGGGGCGCGCGGGAACTATGGCTACACCTTC
TRBV9	TRBJ1-1	TRBD1	-	18	CASSVGTGTGGAYTEAFF	TGTGCCAGCAGCGTAGGGACCGGGACAGGGGGCGCGTACACTGAAGCTTTCTTT
TRBV28	TRBJ2-7	-	once	12	CASSWSSREQYF	TGTGCCAGCAGTTGGAGTTCGCGCGAGCAATACTTC
TRBV28	TRBJ1-5	-	-	16	CASSLRKGIGNQPQHF	TGTGCCAGCAGTTTACGTAAGGGGATCGGCAATCAGCCCCAGCATTTT
TRBV27	TRBJ1-6	-	-	14	CASSLARVNSPLHF	TGTGCCAGCAGTTTAGCCAGGGTAAATTCACCCCTCCACTTT
TRBV3-1/TRBV3-2	TRBJ1-2	-	-	15	CASSRSQPGIYGHTF	TGTGCCAGCAGCCGCAGCCAGCCAGGGATCTATGGCCACACCTTC
TRBV5-1	TRBJ2-1	TRBD2	-	16	CASSLKAGGPYNEQFF	TGCGCCAGCAGCTTGAAAGCGGGAGGCCCCTACAATGAGCAGTTCTTC
TRBV20-1	TRBJ2-1	-	once	11	CSASDVSEQFF	TGCAGTGCTAGTGACGTATCTGAGCAGTTCTTC